The sequence of this T cell receptor beta chain was determined in a study of T cells in Graves' hyperthyroidism and ophthalmopathy. Researchers took RNA transcripts and amplified the TCR beta CDR3 regions from them. The HTBI set primed first-round TCR CDR3 RT-PCR. TCRdb itself ran the multiplex PCR reads through MiXCR, one entry per CDR3 protein. The table lists a few hundred thousand distinct CDR3 sequences, around 42% of them singletons. This clonotype was seen a handful of times. Its cognate antigen is unknown. Reasons for excluding patients were uncontrolled infection, other autoimmune disease, pregnancy or lactation. On the basis of clinical symptoms, serum thyroxine and TRAb, thyroid ultrasound and orbital computed tomography, diagnoses were made. Study results and limitations: Blood held most thyroid clonotypes expanded above 0.001 frequency. Before onset, by a median of approximately 6.8 months, the model predicted ophthalmopathy.

Germline V gene sequence: CDR1 SNHLY, CDR2 FYNNEI. Germline trimming cut 2 bases from V and 3 bases from J; bases unmatched to any gene: 6. This CDR3 is 15 amino acids long. The genes are TRBV2 and TRBJ2-7, with 8 bases aligning to TRBD2. The sample taken for sequencing was peripheral blood or thyroid tissue (not recorded which). The clonotype originates from a woman between 18 and 29 years old with Graves' hyperthyroidism. CDR3 bases: TGTGCCAGCAGTGAATGGGGTAGCGGGATCTACGAGCAGTACTTC. Protein: CASSEWGSGIYEQYF. Based on the CDR3 plus reference TRBV2 and TRBJ2-7, the full variable domain is EPEVTQTPSHQVTQMGQEVILRCVPISNHLYFYWYRQILGQKVEFLVSFYNNEISEKSEIFDDQFSVERPDGSNFTLKIRSTKLEDSAMYFCASSEWGSGIYEQYFGPGTRLTVT.